The sequence of this TCR beta chain was determined in a study of blood T cells in healthy people across ages. On the study more broadly: Capture via template switching afforded approximately one barcoded beta molecule per two T cells.

This CDR3 comprises 12 residues. Germline-derived CDR1 and CDR2 are MNHEY and SMNVEV (reference sequence). Alongside a J-beta primer mix, a sample-barcoded 5' primer served in a second PCR lasting about 7 to 12 cycles. Via MiXCR, TCRdb re-called the 5' RACE reads, giving one row per CDR3 protein. The sample contains about 1.4 million distinct CDR3 sequences, around 55% of which appear only once. This clonotype was observed a few times. Its antigen is unknown. One junction end disagrees with the germline gene, perhaps due to a read error. General study points: Diversity of TCR beta per million T cells declined in a roughly linear way with age.

Samples each had at least 5.5 micrograms of total RNA extracted. The rearrangement links TRBV27 to TRBJ2-7; maybe TRBD1 (5 bases). The receptor was isolated from a man younger than 35 in good health. Sequenced sample: blood. The CDR3 bases are TGTGCCACCAAAGACAGCTCCCACGAGCAGTACTTC. This encodes CATKDSSHEQYF.